These 9 T cell receptor beta chains came from one sample sequenced in a study of blood T cell repertoires in COVID-19. Assay used: immunoSEQ multiplex PCR; TCRdb lists only in-frame clones, some missing. Of some 100,000 clones in the sample, around 94% were seen once. Sequenced input: peripheral blood. Receptors were obtained from a man in his forties or fifties with active COVID-19.

The chain has TRBV12-3 or TRBV12-4 and TRBJ1-2, with D possibly TRBD1 on 6 matching bases. The CDR3 is made up of 13 amino acids. The V gene lost 6 bases and the J gene lost 4 bases, with 12 bases spanning the gap. The DNA for the CDR3 is TGTGCCAGCAGCACACAGGGATTCTATGGCTACACCTTC. Its translation is CASSTQGFYGYTF.

The gene calls are TRBV28 and TRBJ2-7; D call uncertain. Germline CDR1 MDHEN, CDR2 SYDVKM. The V and J ends lost 5 bases and 0 bases respectively, with 5 bases between them. This CDR3 has 12 amino acids. CDR3 nucleotides: TGTGCCAGCAGTACTACCTCCTACGAGCAGTACTTC. Its translation: CASSTTSYEQYF. Variable domain in full (rest from reference TRBV28 and TRBJ2-7): DVKVTQSSRYLVKRTGEKVFLECVQDMDHENMFWYRQDPGLGLRLIYFSYDVKMKEKGDIPEGYSVSREKKERFSLILESASTNQTSMYLCASSTTSYEQYFGPGTRLTVT.

In its sample, this clone was seen a few times. The chain uses TRBV3-1 (or the pseudogene TRBV3-2) and TRBJ2-7; a weak D match, TRBD1 (8 bases). The V gene's germline CDR1 is LGHDT and CDR2 YNNKEL (reference sequence). The CDR3 has 16 residues. V shed 1 base and J shed 5 bases, with 18 bases lying between them. The CDR3 is CASSQGAGQVYNEQYF. The CDR3 DNA follows: TGTGCCAGCAGCCAAGGAGCGGGACAGGTCTACAACGAGCAGTACTTC.

The sample holds a few counts of this clone. The rearrangement uses TRBV27 and TRBJ2-7, with 14 nucleotides matching TRBD2. The CDR3 runs to 15 residues. Germline V CDR1 and CDR2: MNHEY, SMNVEV (reference sequence). V was clipped by 5 bases and J by 4 bases; unmatched bases: 4. The CDR3 DNA reads TGTGCCAGCAGTCTGGGGACTAGCGGGAGATACGAGCAGTACTTC. This codes for CASSLGTSGRYEQYF.

The chain has TRBV5-1 and TRBJ1-1, with a weak D call TRBD1 (5 bases). CDR1 is SGHRS, CDR2 YFSETQ, per germline. The CDR3 contains 15 residues. The ends were cut back, 4 bases at V and 1 base at J, with 14 bases in the middle. The CDR3 region is CASSPRDSRNTEAFF. CDR3 nucleotide sequence: TGCGCCAGCAGCCCCCGAGACAGCCGGAACACTGAAGCTTTCTTT.

V gene TRBV10-2 combines with J gene TRBJ2-1; 10 bases match TRBD1. The CDR3 extends over 16 amino acids. Germline V CDR1 and CDR2: WSHSY, SAAADI. Trimming cost V 5 bases and J 4 bases; bases outside gene matches: 8. CDR3 protein: CASSSTGGYSYNEQFF. The CDR3 coding sequence is TGCGCCAGCAGTTCGACAGGGGGCTATTCATACAATGAGCAGTTCTTC.

This rearrangement joins TRBV5-1 to TRBJ2-2; D remains unclear. Trimming removed 4 bases from V and 2 bases from J, with 12 bases in between. Per the germline V gene, CDR1 is SGHRS and CDR2 is YFSETQ. The CDR3 extends over 15 amino acids. The CDR3 DNA follows: TGCGCCAGCAGCCGCGGATCCCCCAACACCGGGGAGCTGTTTTTT. Translation: CASSRGSPNTGELFF.

The gene calls are TRBV7-9 and TRBJ2-3; TRBD2 matches 12 bases. The germline V gene encodes CDR1 SEHNR and CDR2 FQNEAQ (reference sequence). V gave up 5 bases and J gave up 6 bases; unmatched junction bases: 9. The CDR3 is 16 residues long. CDR3 in DNA: TGTGCCAGCAGCGCTCTGACTAGCGGGAGATCCGATACGCAGTATTTT. Translated, it gives CASSALTSGRSDTQYF.

V and J are TRBV5-6 and TRBJ2-1, with TRBD2 matching 14 bases. The CDR3 totals 16 residues. The germline V gene encodes CDR1 SGHDT and CDR2 YYEEEE. Unmatched junction bases numbered 8, after V lost 5 bases and J lost 7 bases. The CDR3 sequence: CASSRAGLAGENEQFF. The CDR3 DNA sequence: TGTGCCAGCAGTCGAGCGGGACTAGCGGGAGAAAATGAGCAGTTCTTC.